A selection of T cell receptor beta chains follows, all from one sample in a study of cytomegalovirus exposure and HLA in healthy donors. Here immunoSEQ multiplex PCR was the method, and the copy in TCRdb shows in-frame clones only, minus some. The table has 80,000 to 100,000 clones, under 85% seen once. Sequencing input: PBMCs. The receptors shown here come from a man aged 18 to 35 in good health and CMV-seropositive. Each CDR3 is given with its conserved first and last residue. A D gene is named only where the DNA matches it firmly. The size of a clone is reported for some rows only, either as once, few or many, or as a class for expanded clones.

clone size: NA
D gene: NA
J gene: TRBJ1-4
V gene: TRBV30
CDR3 protein: CAWSPLWEGENEKLFF
CDR3 DNA: TGTGCCTGGAGTCCCCTTTGGGAGGGCGAAAATGAAAAACTGTTTTTT

clone size: few
D gene: TRBD1
J gene: TRBJ2-7
V gene: TRBV7-3
CDR3 protein: CASSSWDRGEQYF
CDR3 DNA: TGTGCCAGCAGCTCCTGGGACAGGGGCGAGCAGTACTTC

clone size: few
D gene: NA
J gene: TRBJ1-3
V gene: TRBV5-1
CDR3 protein: CASSLKPSAGNTIYF
CDR3 DNA: TGCGCCAGCAGCTTGAAACCCTCAGCTGGAAACACCATATATTTT

clone size: NA
D gene: TRBD1
J gene: TRBJ2-6
V gene: TRBV5-1
CDR3 protein: CASSRGQAFSGANVLTF
CDR3 DNA: TGCGCCAGCAGCAGGGGACAGGCCTTCTCTGGGGCCAACGTCCTGACTTTC

clone size: once
D gene: NA
J gene: TRBJ1-2
V gene: TRBV27
CDR3 protein: CASSLFGFYGYTF
CDR3 DNA: TGTGCCAGCAGTTTATTCGGGTTCTATGGCTACACCTTC

clone size: NA
D gene: TRBD1
J gene: TRBJ1-5
V gene: TRBV28
CDR3 protein: CASRLQGGQPQHF
CDR3 DNA: TGTGCCAGCAGGCTACAGGGGGGCCAGCCCCAGCATTTT

clone size: NA
D gene: NA
J gene: TRBJ2-7
V gene: TRBV30
CDR3 protein: CAWSVGQFSPIRYEQYF
CDR3 DNA: TGTGCCTGGAGTGTAGGACAGTTCTCCCCAATTCGCTACGAGCAGTACTTC

clone size: NA
D gene: NA
J gene: TRBJ2-1
V gene: TRBV18
CDR3 protein: CASSPPDGSSYNEQFF
CDR3 DNA: TGTGCCAGCTCACCACCGGACGGGAGCTCCTACAATGAGCAGTTCTTC

clone size: NA
D gene: NA
J gene: TRBJ2-7
V gene: TRBV5-1
CDR3 protein: CASSLQGYEQYF
CDR3 DNA: TGCGCCAGCAGCTTACAGGGATACGAGCAGTACTTC

clone size: NA
D gene: NA
J gene: TRBJ2-3
V gene: TRBV5-4
CDR3 protein: CASSHRGNADTQYF
CDR3 DNA: TGTGCCAGCAGCCACCGGGGGAATGCAGATACGCAGTATTTT

clone size: NA
D gene: TRBD2
J gene: TRBJ2-1
V gene: TRBV5-1
CDR3 protein: CASSHGLGPSNEQFF
CDR3 DNA: TGCGCCAGCAGCCATGGACTAGGGCCTTCGAATGAGCAGTTCTTC

clone size: NA
D gene: TRBD1
J gene: TRBJ1-2
V gene: TRBV28
CDR3 protein: CACAGRQGLYGYTF
CDR3 DNA: TGTGCCTGCGCAGGTAGACAGGGCCTCTATGGCTACACCTTC

clone size: NA
D gene: NA
J gene: TRBJ1-1
V gene: TRBV30
CDR3 protein: CAWGIGGVTEAFF
CDR3 DNA: TGTGCCTGGGGGATCGGGGGGGTAACTGAAGCTTTCTTT

clone size: few
D gene: TRBD1
J gene: TRBJ2-1
V gene: TRBV5-1
CDR3 protein: CASSGGQESSYNEQFF
CDR3 DNA: TGCGCCAGCAGCGGGGGACAGGAGAGCTCCTACAATGAGCAGTTCTTC

clone size: few
D gene: TRBD2
J gene: TRBJ2-7
V gene: TRBV18
CDR3 protein: CASSPGASGAYEQYF
CDR3 DNA: TGTGCCAGCTCACCAGGGGCCAGCGGGGCCTACGAGCAGTACTTC

clone size: once
D gene: TRBD2
J gene: TRBJ2-3
V gene: TRBV4-2
CDR3 protein: CASSQTSGGTDTQYF
CDR3 DNA: TGTGCCAGCAGCCAGACTAGCGGGGGCACAGATACGCAGTATTTT

clone size: few
D gene: NA
J gene: TRBJ2-1
V gene: TRBV6-1
CDR3 protein: CASTTGNYNEQFF
CDR3 DNA: TGTGCCAGCACCACAGGTAACTACAATGAGCAGTTCTTC

clone size: once
D gene: NA
J gene: TRBJ2-2
V gene: TRBV5-4
CDR3 protein: CASSLKRSQSTGELFF
CDR3 DNA: TGTGCCAGCAGCCTCAAGAGGAGCCAGAGCACCGGGGAGCTGTTTTTT

clone size: NA
D gene: TRBD1
J gene: TRBJ1-4
V gene: TRBV5-1
CDR3 protein: CASSSSQGAGEKLFF
CDR3 DNA: TGCGCCAGCAGCTCGTCACAGGGGGCTGGTGAAAAACTGTTTTTT

clone size: NA
D gene: NA
J gene: TRBJ1-2
V gene: TRBV28
CDR3 protein: CASSLWGNGYTF
CDR3 DNA: TGTGCCAGCAGTTTGTGGGGCAATGGCTACACCTTC

clone size: few
D gene: NA
J gene: TRBJ1-3
V gene: TRBV10-3
CDR3 protein: CAITDRGGQLSGNTIYF
CDR3 DNA: TGTGCCATCACTGATCGCGGGGGCCAACTCTCTGGAAACACCATATATTTT

clone size: few
D gene: NA
J gene: TRBJ1-3
V gene: TRBV11-2
CDR3 protein: CASSLGSTGNTIYF
CDR3 DNA: TGTGCCAGCAGCTTAGGGTCTACTGGAAACACCATATATTTT

clone size: NA
D gene: NA
J gene: TRBJ2-5
V gene: TRBV2
CDR3 protein: CASSEGGHYQETQYF
CDR3 DNA: TGTGCCAGCAGTGAAGGGGGACATTACCAAGAGACCCAGTACTTC

clone size: NA
D gene: TRBD1
J gene: TRBJ1-2
V gene: TRBV9
CDR3 protein: CASSASGTAEIYGYTF
CDR3 DNA: TGTGCCAGCAGCGCCTCCGGGACAGCCGAAATCTATGGCTACACCTTC

clone size: once
D gene: TRBD2
J gene: TRBJ2-5
V gene: TRBV15
CDR3 protein: CATSSVDSGGAGETQYF
CDR3 DNA: TGTGCCACCAGCAGCGTCGACAGCGGGGGGGCCGGGGAGACCCAGTACTTC

clone size: NA
D gene: NA
J gene: TRBJ2-7
V gene: TRBV10-3
CDR3 protein: CAISIRGAEDEQYF
CDR3 DNA: TGTGCCATCAGTATCCGGGGGGCCGAGGATGAGCAGTACTTC

clone size: NA
D gene: TRBD2
J gene: TRBJ2-4
V gene: TRBV27
CDR3 protein: CASSLGGDIQYF
CDR3 DNA: TGTGCCAGCAGTTTAGGGGGGGACATTCAGTACTTC

clone size: NA
D gene: NA
J gene: TRBJ2-1
V gene: TRBV7-9
CDR3 protein: CASSFREQFF
CDR3 DNA: TGTGCCAGCAGCTTCCGTGAGCAGTTCTTC

clone size: NA
D gene: TRBD1
J gene: TRBJ2-3
V gene: TRBV5-4
CDR3 protein: CASKQGFGTDTQYF
CDR3 DNA: TGTGCCAGTAAACAGGGGTTCGGCACAGATACGCAGTATTTT

clone size: NA
D gene: TRBD2
J gene: TRBJ2-1
V gene: TRBV5-1
CDR3 protein: CASSLASGGRYNEQFF
CDR3 DNA: TGCGCCAGCAGCTTGGCTAGCGGGGGCCGTTACAATGAGCAGTTCTTC

clone size: once
D gene: TRBD1
J gene: TRBJ1-6
V gene: TRBV28
CDR3 protein: CASTGGPSGNSPLHF
CDR3 DNA: TGTGCCAGCACAGGGGGGCCGTCTGGAAATTCACCCCTCCACTTT

clone size: once
D gene: NA
J gene: TRBJ2-5
V gene: TRBV16
CDR3 protein: CASSQFLERVNQETQYF
CDR3 DNA: TGTGCCAGCAGCCAATTTCTGGAGCGGGTAAACCAAGAGACCCAGTACTTC

clone size: NA
D gene: TRBD1
J gene: TRBJ1-1
V gene: TRBV4-1
CDR3 protein: CASSQEMTGLNTEAFF
CDR3 DNA: TGCGCCAGCAGCCAAGAAATGACAGGGTTGAACACTGAAGCTTTCTTT

clone size: few
D gene: TRBD2
J gene: TRBJ2-7
V gene: TRBV5-4
CDR3 protein: CASIGRREDSYEQYF
CDR3 DNA: TGTGCCAGCATCGGGCGGCGGGAGGATTCCTACGAGCAGTACTTC

clone size: NA
D gene: NA
J gene: TRBJ2-2
V gene: TRBV7-9
CDR3 protein: CASNTRGGELFF
CDR3 DNA: TGTGCCAGCAATACCCGGGGCGGGGAGCTGTTTTTT

clone size: few
D gene: NA
J gene: TRBJ2-1
V gene: TRBV11-2
CDR3 protein: CASSSPASRIAEQFF
CDR3 DNA: TGTGCCAGCAGCTCCCCCGCCTCGAGGATAGCCGAGCAGTTCTTC

clone size: NA
D gene: NA
J gene: TRBJ2-4
V gene: TRBV11-2
CDR3 protein: CASSLEVTAKNIQYF
CDR3 DNA: TGTGCCAGCAGCTTAGAAGTGACAGCTAAAAACATTCAGTACTTC

clone size: NA
D gene: NA
J gene: TRBJ1-1
V gene: TRBV30
CDR3 protein: CAWEQGMNTEAFF
CDR3 DNA: TGTGCCTGGGAGCAGGGGATGAACACTGAAGCTTTCTTT

clone size: NA
D gene: TRBD1
J gene: TRBJ1-1
V gene: TRBV27
CDR3 protein: CASRKGGAAFF
CDR3 DNA: TGTGCCAGCAGAAAAGGGGGCGCGGCTTTCTTT

clone size: NA
D gene: TRBD1
J gene: TRBJ1-1
V gene: TRBV28
CDR3 protein: CASSFSWTGGTEAFF
CDR3 DNA: TGTGCCAGCAGTTTTTCATGGACAGGGGGGACTGAAGCTTTCTTT

clone size: NA
D gene: TRBD1
J gene: TRBJ1-6
V gene: TRBV9
CDR3 protein: CASSVAPGQGDSPLHF
CDR3 DNA: TGTGCCAGCAGCGTCGCACCGGGACAGGGAGATTCACCCCTCCACTTT

clone size: NA
D gene: TRBD2
J gene: TRBJ2-3
V gene: TRBV18
CDR3 protein: CASSPGLAGTDTQYF
CDR3 DNA: TGTGCCAGCTCACCAGGACTAGCGGGCACAGATACGCAGTATTTT

clone size: NA
D gene: NA
J gene: TRBJ1-1
V gene: TRBV6-5
CDR3 protein: CASRRQLMNTEAFF
CDR3 DNA: TGTGCCAGCAGACGACAGCTCATGAACACTGAAGCTTTCTTT

clone size: NA
D gene: NA
J gene: TRBJ1-1
V gene: TRBV19
CDR3 protein: CASKLTGMNTEAFF
CDR3 DNA: TGTGCCAGTAAGTTAACAGGAATGAACACTGAAGCTTTCTTT

clone size: few
D gene: TRBD2
J gene: TRBJ2-2
V gene: TRBV6-1
CDR3 protein: CASLPAGITGELFF
CDR3 DNA: TGTGCCAGCCTGCCAGCGGGGATCACCGGGGAGCTGTTTTTT

clone size: NA
D gene: TRBD1
J gene: TRBJ2-3
V gene: TRBV7-9
CDR3 protein: CASSPDRGTDTQYF
CDR3 DNA: TGTGCCAGCAGCCCGGACAGGGGAACAGATACGCAGTATTTT